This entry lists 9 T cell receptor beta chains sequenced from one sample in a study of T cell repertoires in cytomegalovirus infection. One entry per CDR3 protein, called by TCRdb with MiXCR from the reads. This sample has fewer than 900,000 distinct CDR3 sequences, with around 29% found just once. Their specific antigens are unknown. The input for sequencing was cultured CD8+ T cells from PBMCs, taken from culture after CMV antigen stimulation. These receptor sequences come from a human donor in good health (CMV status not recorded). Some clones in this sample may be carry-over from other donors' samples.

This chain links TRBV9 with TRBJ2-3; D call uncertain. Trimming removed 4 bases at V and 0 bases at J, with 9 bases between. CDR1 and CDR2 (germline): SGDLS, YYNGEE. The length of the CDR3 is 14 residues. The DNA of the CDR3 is TGTGCCAGCAGCCCACGACCTAGCACAGATACGCAGTATTTT. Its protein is CASSPRPSTDTQYF.

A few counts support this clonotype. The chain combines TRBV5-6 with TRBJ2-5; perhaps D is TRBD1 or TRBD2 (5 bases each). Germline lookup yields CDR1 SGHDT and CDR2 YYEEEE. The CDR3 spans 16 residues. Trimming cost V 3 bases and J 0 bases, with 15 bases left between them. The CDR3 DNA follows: TGTGCCAGCAGCTCGGGACCTAGGAGGTACCAAGAGACCCAGTACTTC. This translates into CASSSGPRRYQETQYF.

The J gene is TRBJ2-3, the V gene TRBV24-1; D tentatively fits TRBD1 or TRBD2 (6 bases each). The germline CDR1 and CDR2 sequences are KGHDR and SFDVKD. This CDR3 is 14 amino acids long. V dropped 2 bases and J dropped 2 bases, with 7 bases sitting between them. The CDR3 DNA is TGTGCCACCAGTGATTCGGGGGCCACAGATACGCAGTATTTT. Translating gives CATSDSGATDTQYF.

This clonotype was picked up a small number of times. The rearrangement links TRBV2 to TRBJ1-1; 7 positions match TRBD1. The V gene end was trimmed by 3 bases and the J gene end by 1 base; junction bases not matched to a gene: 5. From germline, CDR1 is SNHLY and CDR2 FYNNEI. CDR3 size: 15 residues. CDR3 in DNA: TGTGCCAGCAGTGAGGAGGCAGGGGGGAACACTGAAGCTTTCTTT. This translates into CASSEEAGGNTEAFF. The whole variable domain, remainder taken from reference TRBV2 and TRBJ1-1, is EPEVTQTPSHQVTQMGQEVILRCVPISNHLYFYWYRQILGQKVEFLVSFYNNEISEKSEIFDDQFSVERPDGSNFTLKIRSTKLEDSAMYFCASSEEAGGNTEAFFGQGTRLTVV.

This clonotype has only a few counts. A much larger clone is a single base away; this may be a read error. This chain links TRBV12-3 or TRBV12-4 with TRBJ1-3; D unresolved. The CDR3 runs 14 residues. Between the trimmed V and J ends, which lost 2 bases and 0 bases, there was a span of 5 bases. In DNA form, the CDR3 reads TGTGCCAGCAGTTTATGGGCCTCTGGAAACACCATATATTTT. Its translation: CASSLWASGNTIYF.

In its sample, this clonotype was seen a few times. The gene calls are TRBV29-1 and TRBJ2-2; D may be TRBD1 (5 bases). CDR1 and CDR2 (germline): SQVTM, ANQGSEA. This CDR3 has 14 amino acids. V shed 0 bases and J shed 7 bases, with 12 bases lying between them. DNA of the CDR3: TGCAGCGTTGAAGACAGGGAAGACGGCGGGGAGCTGTTTTTT. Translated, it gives CSVEDREDGGELFF.

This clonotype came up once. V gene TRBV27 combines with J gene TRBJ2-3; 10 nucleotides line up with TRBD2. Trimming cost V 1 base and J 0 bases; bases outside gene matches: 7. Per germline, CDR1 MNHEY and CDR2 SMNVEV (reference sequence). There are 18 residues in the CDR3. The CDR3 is CASSLYASGGMSTDTQYF. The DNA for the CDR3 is TGTGCCAGCAGTTTATATGCTAGCGGGGGAATGAGCACAGATACGCAGTATTTT.

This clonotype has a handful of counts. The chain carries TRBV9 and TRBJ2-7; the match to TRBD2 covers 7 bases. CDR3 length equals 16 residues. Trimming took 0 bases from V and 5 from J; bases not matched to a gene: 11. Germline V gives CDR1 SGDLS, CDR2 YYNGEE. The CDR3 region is CASSVGGTIPEHEQYF. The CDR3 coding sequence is TGTGCCAGCAGCGTAGGGGGGACTATACCTGAACACGAGCAGTACTTC.

CDR3 coding DNA: TGTGCCAGCAGTTTACCTTTTTACGAGCAGTACTTC. Residues: CASSLPFYEQYF. This chain joins TRBV12-3 or TRBV12-4 and TRBJ2-7, with unresolved D. The CDR3 has 12 residues. V was cut by 2 bases and J by 4 bases, with 6 bases left in between.